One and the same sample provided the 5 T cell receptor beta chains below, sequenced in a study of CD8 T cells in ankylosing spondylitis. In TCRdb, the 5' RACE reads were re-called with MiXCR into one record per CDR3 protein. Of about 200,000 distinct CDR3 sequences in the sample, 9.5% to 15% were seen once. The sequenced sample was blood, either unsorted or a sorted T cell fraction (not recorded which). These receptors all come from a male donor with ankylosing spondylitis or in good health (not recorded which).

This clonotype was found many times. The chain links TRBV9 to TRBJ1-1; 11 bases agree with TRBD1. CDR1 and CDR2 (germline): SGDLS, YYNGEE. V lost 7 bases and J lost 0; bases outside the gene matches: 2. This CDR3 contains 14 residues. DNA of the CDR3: TGTGCCAGCGGGGGACAGGGGGTGAACACTGAAGCTTTCTTT. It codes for CASGGQGVNTEAFF.

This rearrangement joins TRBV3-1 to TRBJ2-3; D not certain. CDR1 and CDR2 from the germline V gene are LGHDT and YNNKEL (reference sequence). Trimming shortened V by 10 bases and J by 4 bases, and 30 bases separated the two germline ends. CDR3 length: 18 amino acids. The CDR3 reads CAICLEAAGPSVADTQYF. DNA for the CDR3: TGTGCCATCTGTCTAGAGGCTGCCGGACCGAGTGTTGCAGATACGCAGTATTTT.

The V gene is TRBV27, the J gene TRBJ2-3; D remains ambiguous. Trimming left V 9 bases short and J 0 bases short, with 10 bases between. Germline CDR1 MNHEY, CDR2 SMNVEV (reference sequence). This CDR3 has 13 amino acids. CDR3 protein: CASGRHSTDTQYF. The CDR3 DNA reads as TGTGCCAGTGGCAGGCACAGCACAGATACGCAGTATTTT.

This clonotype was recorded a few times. This CDR3 reads CATQTRLAGVFDEQFF. The CDR3 nucleotides are TGTGCCACCCAGACAAGACTAGCGGGAGTTTTCGATGAGCAGTTCTTC. The rearrangement links TRBV10-3 to TRBJ2-1; TRBD2 matches at 12 bases. The length of the CDR3 is 16 residues. The germline V gene has CDR1 ENHRY and CDR2 SYGVKD. Trimming took 10 bases from V and 8 from J; bases not matched to a gene: 15.

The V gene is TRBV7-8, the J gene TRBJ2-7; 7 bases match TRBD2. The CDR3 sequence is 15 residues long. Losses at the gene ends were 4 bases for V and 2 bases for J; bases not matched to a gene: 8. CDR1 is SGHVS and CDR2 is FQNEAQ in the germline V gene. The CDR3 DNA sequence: TGTGCCAGCAGCTCGTTAGCGGGTCAGACCTACGAGCAGTACTTC. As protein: CASSSLAGQTYEQYF.